Listed below are T cell receptor beta chains from one sample, sequenced in a study of PD-1 blockade in classical Hodgkin lymphoma. Sequencing used immunoSEQ multiplex PCR; TCRdb keeps in-frame clones, though not all of them. This table holds some 31,000 clones, around 94% found once. Sequencing used peripheral blood mononuclear cells (PBMCs). The receptor set was obtained from a human donor with classical Hodgkin lymphoma. The CDR3 runs from the conserved cysteine through the conserved F or W.

TRBV2	TRBJ1-6	CASSEGGGWSSYNSPLHF
TRBV10-3	TRBJ1-3	CAISEQLFGNTIYF
TRBV7-8	TRBJ1-5	CASSLRTGKPQHF
TRBV5-1	TRBJ2-3	CASSRGGTDTQYF
TRBV10-2	TRBJ1-2	CASSEGGWGYGYTF
TRBV5-1	TRBJ2-3	CASRRTSGGNTDTQYF
TRBV25-1	TRBJ1-4	CASSTNGQLEKLFF
TRBV19	TRBJ1-2	CASSDGAGYTF
TRBV28	TRBJ1-2	CASSLAAWGGSGYTF
TRBV6-5	TRBJ2-7	CAVRRDTSYEQYF
TRBV7-2	TRBJ2-3	CASSLRLAGGLGDTQYF
TRBV19	TRBJ2-1	CASSSRDRGGISYNEQFF
TRBV28	TRBJ1-2	CASSDRGPRKNYGYTF
TRBV28	TRBJ2-1	CASTPTIGTSFNEQFF
TRBV25-1	TRBJ2-1	CASSESVQGPGRSDEQFF
TRBV6-6	TRBJ1-2	CASGGLAGYGYTF
TRBV19	TRBJ2-1	CASTQGSGLAGRTYNEQFF
TRBV18	TRBJ2-3	CASSGAGYTDTQYF
TRBV18	TRBJ2-1	CASSPYGLAGTYNEQFF
TRBV9	TRBJ2-5	CASSPGGASWTKETQYF
TRBV15	TRBJ1-1	CATGGENTEAFF
TRBV2	TRBJ2-2	CASSEVLLPGQVIAGELFF
TRBV5-4	TRBJ1-2	CASSLGAANYGYTF
TRBV6-4	TRBJ1-4	CASGQQGWGEKLFF
TRBV7-6	TRBJ1-4	CASRRANEKLFF
TRBV7-9	TRBJ2-3	CASSSNRISTDTQYF
TRBV28	TRBJ1-1	CASSLSVNTEAFF
TRBV7-9	TRBJ1-1	CASSLGSGSTNTEAFF
TRBV5-1	TRBJ2-7	CASSRGGRLSEQYF
TRBV7-6	TRBJ1-3	CASSLGWGRTGNTIYF
TRBV2	TRBJ2-5	CATQIDPGARGAQYF
TRBV5-1	TRBJ2-3	CASSLGVGGSLTDTQYF
TRBV27	TRBJ1-4	CASSLTGRPNEKLFF
TRBV9	TRBJ2-3	CASSARYSGTGKVTQYF
TRBV7-7	TRBJ2-2	CASSNPSGGNTGELFF
TRBV7-2	TRBJ2-4	CASSPTRGFGYF
TRBV6-6	TRBJ2-1	CASGAGTGRYNEQFF
TRBV27	TRBJ1-1	CASSLGENTEAFF
TRBV5-1	TRBJ2-7	CASSLKAGGPYEQYF
TRBV20-1	TRBJ1-2	CSARGRVGYTF
TRBV5-1	TRBJ1-3	CASSPGPGGTGNTIYF
TRBV4-1	TRBJ1-3	CASSQPRGLLFSGNTIYF
TRBV28	TRBJ1-2	CASSLNTGGYTF
TRBV27	TRBJ2-1	CASSLLSGNTEQFF
TRBV4-1	TRBJ2-7	CASSPGPGGYEQYF